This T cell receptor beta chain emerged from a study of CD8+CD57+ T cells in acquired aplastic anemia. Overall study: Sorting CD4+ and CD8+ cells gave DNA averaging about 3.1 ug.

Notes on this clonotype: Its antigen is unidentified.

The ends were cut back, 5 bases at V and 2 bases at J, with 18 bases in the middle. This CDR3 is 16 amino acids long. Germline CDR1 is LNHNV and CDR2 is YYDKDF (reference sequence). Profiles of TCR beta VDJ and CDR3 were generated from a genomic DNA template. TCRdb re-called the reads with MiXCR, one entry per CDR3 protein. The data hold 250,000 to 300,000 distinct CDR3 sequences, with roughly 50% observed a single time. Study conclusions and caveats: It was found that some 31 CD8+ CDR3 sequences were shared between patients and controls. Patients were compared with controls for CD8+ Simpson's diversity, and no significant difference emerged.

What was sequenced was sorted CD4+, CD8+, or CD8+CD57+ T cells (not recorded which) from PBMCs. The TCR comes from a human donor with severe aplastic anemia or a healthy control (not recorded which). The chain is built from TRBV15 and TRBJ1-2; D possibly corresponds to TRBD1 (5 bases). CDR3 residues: CATSRPIGASNYGYTF. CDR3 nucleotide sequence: TGTGCCACCAGCCGACCTATAGGGGCTTCAAACTATGGCTACACCTTC.